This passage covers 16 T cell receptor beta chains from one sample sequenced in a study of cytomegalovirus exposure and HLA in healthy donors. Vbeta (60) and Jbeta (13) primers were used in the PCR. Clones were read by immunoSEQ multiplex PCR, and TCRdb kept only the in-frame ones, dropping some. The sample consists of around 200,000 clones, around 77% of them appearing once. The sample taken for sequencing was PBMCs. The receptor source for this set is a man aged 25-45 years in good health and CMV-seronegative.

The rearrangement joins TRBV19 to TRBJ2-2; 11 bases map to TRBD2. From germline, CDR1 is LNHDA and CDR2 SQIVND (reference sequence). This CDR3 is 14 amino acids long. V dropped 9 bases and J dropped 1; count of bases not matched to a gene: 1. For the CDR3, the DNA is TGTGCCAGCGGACTAGCGGGGAACACCGGGGAGCTGTTTTTT. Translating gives CASGLAGNTGELFF. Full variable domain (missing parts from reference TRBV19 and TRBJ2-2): DGGITQSPKYLFRKEGQNVTLSCEQNLNHDAMYWYRQDPGQGLRLIYYSQIVNDFQKGDIAEGYSVSREKKESFPLTVTSAQKNPTAFYLCASGLAGNTGELFFGEGSRLTVL.

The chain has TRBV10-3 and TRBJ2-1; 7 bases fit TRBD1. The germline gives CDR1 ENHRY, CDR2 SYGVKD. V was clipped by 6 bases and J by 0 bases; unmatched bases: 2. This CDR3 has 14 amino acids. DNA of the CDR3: TGTGCCATCAGCGGGACAGACTCCTACAATGAGCAGTTCTTC. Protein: CAISGTDSYNEQFF.

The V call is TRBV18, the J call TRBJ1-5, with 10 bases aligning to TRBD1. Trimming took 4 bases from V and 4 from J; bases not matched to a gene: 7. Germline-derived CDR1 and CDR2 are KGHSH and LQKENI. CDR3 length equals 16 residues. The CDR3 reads CASSLETGGLNQPQHF. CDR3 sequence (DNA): TGTGCCAGCTCACTTGAGACAGGGGGCTTGAATCAGCCCCAGCATTTT.

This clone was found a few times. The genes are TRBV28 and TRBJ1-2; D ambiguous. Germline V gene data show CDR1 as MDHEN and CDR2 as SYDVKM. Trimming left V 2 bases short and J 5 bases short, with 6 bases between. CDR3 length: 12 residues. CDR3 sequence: CASSLPGYGYTF. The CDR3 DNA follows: TGTGCCAGCAGTTTACCGGGATATGGCTACACCTTC.

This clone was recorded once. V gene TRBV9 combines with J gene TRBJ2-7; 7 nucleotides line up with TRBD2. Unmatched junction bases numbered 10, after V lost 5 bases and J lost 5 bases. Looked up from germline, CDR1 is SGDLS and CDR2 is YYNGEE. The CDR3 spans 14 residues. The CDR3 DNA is TGTGCCAGCAGGCTGGGGCGGGAGCACGACGAGCAGTACTTC. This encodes CASRLGREHDEQYF.

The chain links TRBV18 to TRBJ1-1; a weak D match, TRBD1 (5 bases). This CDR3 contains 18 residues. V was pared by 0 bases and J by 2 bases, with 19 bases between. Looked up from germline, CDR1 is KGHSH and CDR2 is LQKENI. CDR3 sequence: CASSPPTGEGPPNTEAFF. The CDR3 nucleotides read TGTGCCAGCTCACCACCGACGGGGGAAGGGCCTCCTAACACTGAAGCTTTCTTT.

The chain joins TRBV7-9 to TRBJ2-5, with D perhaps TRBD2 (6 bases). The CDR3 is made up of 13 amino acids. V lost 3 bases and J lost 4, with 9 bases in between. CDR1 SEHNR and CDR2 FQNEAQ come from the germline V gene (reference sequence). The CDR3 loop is CASSLLGGETQYF. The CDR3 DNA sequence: TGTGCCAGCAGCTTGTTGGGGGGAGAGACCCAGTACTTC.

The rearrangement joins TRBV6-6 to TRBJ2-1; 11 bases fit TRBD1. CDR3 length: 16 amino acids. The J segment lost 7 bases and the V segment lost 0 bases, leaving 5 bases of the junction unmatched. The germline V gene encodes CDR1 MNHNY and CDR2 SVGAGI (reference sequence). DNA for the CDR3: TGTGCCAGCAGTTACTCGGGGACAGGGGGATTGAATGAGCAGTTCTTC. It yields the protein CASSYSGTGGLNEQFF.

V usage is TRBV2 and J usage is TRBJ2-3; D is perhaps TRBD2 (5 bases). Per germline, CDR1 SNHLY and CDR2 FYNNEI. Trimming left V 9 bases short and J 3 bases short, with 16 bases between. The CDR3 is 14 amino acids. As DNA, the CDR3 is TGTGCCAGTACCAGTAATAGCGTTACAGATACGCAGTATTTT. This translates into CASTSNSVTDTQYF.

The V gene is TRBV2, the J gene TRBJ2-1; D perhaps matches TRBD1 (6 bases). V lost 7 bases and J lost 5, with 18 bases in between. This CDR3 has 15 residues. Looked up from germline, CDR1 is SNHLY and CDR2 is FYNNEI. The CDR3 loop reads CASTMSRTDHNEQFF. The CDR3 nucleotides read TGTGCCAGCACCATGTCCCGGACAGACCACAATGAGCAGTTCTTC.

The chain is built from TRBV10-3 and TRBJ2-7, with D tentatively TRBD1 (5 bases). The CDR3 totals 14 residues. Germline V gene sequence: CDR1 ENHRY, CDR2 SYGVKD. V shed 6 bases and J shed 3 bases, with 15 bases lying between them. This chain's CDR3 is CAIRERRQNYEQYF. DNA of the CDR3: TGTGCCATCAGAGAGCGTAGACAGAACTACGAGCAGTACTTC.

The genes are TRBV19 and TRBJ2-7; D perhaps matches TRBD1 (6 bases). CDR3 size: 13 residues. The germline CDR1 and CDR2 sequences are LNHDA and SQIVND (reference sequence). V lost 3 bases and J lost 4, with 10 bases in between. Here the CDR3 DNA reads TGTGCCAGTAGTATCTACAGGGATTACGAGCAGTACTTC. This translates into CASSIYRDYEQYF. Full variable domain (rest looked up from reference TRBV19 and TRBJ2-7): DGGITQSPKYLFRKEGQNVTLSCEQNLNHDAMYWYRQDPGQGLRLIYYSQIVNDFQKGDIAEGYSVSREKKESFPLTVTSAQKNPTAFYLCASSIYRDYEQYFGPGTRLTVT.

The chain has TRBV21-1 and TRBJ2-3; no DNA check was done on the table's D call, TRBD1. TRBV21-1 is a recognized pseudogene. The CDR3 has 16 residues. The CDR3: CASSKGTAKVPDTQYF. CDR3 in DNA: TGTGCCAGCAGCAAAGGGACAGCGAAGGTCCCAGATACGCAGTATTTT.

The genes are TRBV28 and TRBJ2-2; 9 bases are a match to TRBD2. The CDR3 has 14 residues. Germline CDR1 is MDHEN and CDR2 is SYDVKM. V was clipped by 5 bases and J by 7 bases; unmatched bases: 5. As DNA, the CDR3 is TGTGCCAGCAGTGGGACTAGCTGGGGCGGGGAGCTGTTTTTT. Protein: CASSGTSWGGELFF.

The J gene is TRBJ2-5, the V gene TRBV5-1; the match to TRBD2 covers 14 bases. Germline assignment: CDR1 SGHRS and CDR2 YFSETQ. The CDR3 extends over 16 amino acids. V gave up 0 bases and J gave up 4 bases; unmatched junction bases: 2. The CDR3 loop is CASSLGGTSGRETQYF. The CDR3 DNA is TGCGCCAGCAGCTTGGGAGGGACTAGCGGGAGAGAGACCCAGTACTTC. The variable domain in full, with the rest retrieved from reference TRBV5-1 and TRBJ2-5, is KAGVTQTPRYLIKTRGQQVTLSCSPISGHRSVSWYQQTPGQGLQFLFEYFSETQRNKGNFPGRFSGRQFSNSRSEMNVSTLELGDSALYLCASSLGGTSGRETQYFGPGTRLLVL.

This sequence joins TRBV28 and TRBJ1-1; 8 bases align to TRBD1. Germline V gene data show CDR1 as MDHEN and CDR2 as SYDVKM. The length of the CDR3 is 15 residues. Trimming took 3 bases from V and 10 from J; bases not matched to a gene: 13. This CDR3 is CASSLGRTGNLGAFF. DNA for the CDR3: TGTGCCAGCAGTTTGGGTAGGACAGGGAACCTGGGAGCTTTCTTT.